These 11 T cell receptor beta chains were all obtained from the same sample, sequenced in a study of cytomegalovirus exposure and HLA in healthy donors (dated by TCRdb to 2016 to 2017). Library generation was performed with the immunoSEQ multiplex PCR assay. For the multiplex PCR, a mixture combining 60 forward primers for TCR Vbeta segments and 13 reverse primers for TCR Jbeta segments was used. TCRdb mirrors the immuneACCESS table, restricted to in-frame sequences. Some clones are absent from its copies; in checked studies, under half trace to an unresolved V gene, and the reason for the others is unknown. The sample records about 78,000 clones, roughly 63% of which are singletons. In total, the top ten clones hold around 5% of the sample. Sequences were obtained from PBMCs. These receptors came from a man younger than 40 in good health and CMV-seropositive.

The CDR3 sequence is CASSLYAGSGELFF. CDR3 in DNA: TGTGCCAGCAGTTTATACGCGGGTTCCGGGGAGCTGTTTTTT. V gene TRBV27 combines with J gene TRBJ2-2, with D possibly matching TRBD2 (5 bases). Germline V gene lookup returns CDR1 MNHEY and CDR2 SMNVEV (reference sequence). Trimming left V 1 base short and J 6 bases short, with 9 bases between. The CDR3 is 14 residues long.

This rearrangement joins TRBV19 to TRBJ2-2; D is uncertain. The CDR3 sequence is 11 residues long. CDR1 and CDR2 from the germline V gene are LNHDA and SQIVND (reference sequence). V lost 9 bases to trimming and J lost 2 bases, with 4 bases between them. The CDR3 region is CASRNTGELFF. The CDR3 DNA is TGTGCCAGCCGTAACACCGGGGAGCTGTTTTTT.

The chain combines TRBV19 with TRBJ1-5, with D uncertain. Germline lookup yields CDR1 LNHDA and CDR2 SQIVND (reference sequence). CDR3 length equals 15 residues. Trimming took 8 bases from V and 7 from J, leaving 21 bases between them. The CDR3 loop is CASRAGSRLNQPQHF. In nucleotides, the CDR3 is TGTGCCAGTCGGGCGGGCAGTCGGCTTAACCAGCCCCAGCATTTT.

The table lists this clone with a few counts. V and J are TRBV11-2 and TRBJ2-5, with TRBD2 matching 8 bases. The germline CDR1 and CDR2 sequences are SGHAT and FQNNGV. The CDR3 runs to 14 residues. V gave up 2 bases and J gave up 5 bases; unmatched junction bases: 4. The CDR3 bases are TGTGCCAGCAGCTTAACGGGAGGGCAGGAGACCCAGTACTTC. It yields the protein CASSLTGGQETQYF.

CDR3 in amino acids: CASSAGLAGNIQYF. The CDR3 DNA sequence: TGTGCCAGCAGCGCGGGACTAGCTGGGAACATTCAGTACTTC. The chain carries TRBV7-2 and TRBJ2-4; 9 positions match TRBD2. The J segment lost 7 bases and the V segment lost 5 bases, leaving 6 bases of the junction unmatched. Germline-derived CDR1 and CDR2 are SGHTA and FQGNSA. The CDR3 totals 14 residues.

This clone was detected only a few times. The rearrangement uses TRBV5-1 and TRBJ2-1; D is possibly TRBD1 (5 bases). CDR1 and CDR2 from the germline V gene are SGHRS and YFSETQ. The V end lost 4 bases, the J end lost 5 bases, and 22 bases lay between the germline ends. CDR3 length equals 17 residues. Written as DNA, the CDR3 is TGCGCCAGCAGCGTGATATTCCGCACAACAGGAAACAATGAGCAGTTCTTC. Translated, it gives CASSVIFRTTGNNEQFF.

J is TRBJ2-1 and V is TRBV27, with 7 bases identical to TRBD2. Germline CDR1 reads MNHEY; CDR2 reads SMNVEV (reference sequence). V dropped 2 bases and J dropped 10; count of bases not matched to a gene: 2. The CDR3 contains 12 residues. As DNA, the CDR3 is TGTGCCAGCAGTTTAGGGGGACTAGAGCAGTTCTTC. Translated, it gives CASSLGGLEQFF.

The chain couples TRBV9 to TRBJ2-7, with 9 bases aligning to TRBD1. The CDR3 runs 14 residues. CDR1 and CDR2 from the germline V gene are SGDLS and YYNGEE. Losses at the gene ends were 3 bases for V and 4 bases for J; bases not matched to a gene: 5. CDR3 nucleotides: TGTGCCAGCAGCGCCGGGACAGGGCGGTACGAGCAGTACTTC. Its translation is CASSAGTGRYEQYF.

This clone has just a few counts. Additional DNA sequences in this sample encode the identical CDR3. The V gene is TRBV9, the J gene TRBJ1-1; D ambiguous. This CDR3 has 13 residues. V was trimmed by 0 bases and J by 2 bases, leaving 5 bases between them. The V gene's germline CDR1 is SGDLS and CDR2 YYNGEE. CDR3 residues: CASSVAVNTEAFF. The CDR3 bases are TGTGCCAGCAGCGTAGCAGTTAACACTGAAGCTTTCTTT.

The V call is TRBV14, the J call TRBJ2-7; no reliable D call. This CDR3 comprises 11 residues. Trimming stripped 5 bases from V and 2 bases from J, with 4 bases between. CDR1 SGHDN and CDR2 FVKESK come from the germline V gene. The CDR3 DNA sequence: TGTGCCAGCAGCGAGACCTACGAGCAGTACTTC. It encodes CASSETYEQYF.

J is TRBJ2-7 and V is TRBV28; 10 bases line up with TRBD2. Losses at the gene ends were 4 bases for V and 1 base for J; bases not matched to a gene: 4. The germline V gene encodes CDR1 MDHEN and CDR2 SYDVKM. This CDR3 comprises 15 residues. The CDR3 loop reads CASSSGLADSYEQYF. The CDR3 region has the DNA TGTGCCAGCAGTTCAGGACTAGCGGATTCCTACGAGCAGTACTTC.